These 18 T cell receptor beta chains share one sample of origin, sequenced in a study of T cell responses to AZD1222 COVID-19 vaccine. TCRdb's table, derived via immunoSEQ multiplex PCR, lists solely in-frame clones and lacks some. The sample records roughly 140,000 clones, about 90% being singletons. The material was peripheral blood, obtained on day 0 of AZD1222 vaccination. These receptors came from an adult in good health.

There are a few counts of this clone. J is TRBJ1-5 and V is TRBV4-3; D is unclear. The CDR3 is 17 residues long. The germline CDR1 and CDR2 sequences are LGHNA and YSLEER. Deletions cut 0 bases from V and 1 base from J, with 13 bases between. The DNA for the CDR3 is TGCGCCAGCAGCCAAGATTTCGGGGTACGAAGCAATCAGCCCCAGCATTTT. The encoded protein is CASSQDFGVRSNQPQHF.

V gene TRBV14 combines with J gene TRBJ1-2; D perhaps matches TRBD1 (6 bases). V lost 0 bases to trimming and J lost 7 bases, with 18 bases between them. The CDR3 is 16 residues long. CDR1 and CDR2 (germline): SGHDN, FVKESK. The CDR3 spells CASSQDHREGESGYTF. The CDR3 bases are TGTGCCAGCAGCCAAGACCACAGGGAAGGGGAGAGTGGCTACACCTTC.

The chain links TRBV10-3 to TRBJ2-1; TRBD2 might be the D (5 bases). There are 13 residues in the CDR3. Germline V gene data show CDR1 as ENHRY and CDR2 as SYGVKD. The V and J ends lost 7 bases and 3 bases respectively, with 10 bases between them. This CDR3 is CAINPTSYNEQFF. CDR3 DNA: TGTGCCATCAACCCTACTAGCTACAATGAGCAGTTCTTC.

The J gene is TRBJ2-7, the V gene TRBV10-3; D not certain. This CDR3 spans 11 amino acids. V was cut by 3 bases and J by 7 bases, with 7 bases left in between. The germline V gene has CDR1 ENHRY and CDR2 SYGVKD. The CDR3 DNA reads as TGTGCCATCAGTGATACGTCGGAGCAGTACTTC. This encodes CAISDTSEQYF.

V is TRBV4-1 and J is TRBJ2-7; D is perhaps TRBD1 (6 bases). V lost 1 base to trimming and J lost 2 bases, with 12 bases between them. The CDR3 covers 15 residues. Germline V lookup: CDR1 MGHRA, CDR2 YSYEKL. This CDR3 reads CASSQVTGPPYEQYF. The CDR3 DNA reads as TGCGCCAGCAGCCAAGTGACAGGCCCGCCCTACGAGCAGTACTTC.

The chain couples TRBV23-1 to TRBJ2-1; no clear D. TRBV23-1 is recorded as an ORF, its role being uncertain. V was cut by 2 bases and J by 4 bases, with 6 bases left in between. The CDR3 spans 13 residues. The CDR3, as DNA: TGCGCCAGCAGTCAACCCTGGTACAATGAGCAGTTCTTC. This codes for CASSQPWYNEQFF.

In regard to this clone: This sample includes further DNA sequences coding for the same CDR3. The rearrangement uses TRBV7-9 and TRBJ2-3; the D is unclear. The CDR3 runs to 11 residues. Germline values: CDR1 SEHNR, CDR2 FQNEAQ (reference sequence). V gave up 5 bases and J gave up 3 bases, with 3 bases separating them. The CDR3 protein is CASSLTDTQYF. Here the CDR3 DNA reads TGTGCCAGCAGCCTGACAGATACGCAGTATTTT.

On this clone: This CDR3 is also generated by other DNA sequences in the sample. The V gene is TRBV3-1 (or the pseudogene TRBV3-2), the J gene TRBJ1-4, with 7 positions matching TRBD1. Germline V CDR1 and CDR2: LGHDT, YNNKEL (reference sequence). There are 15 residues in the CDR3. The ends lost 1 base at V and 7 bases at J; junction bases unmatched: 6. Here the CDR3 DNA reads TGTGCCAGCAGCCAAGCGACAGGGCGGGGTGAAAAACTGTTTTTT. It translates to CASSQATGRGEKLFF.

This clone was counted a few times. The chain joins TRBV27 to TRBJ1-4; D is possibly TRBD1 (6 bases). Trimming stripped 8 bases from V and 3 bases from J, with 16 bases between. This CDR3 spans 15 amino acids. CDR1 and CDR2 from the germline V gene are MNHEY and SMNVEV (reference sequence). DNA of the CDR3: TGTGCCAGCCGCCGCACGAGACAGGCTAATGAAAAACTGTTTTTT. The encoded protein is CASRRTRQANEKLFF.

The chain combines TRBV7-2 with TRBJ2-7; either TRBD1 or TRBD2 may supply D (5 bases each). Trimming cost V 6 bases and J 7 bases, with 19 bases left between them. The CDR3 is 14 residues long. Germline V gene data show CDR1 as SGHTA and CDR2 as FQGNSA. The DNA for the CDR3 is TGTGCCAGCAGACCGGGACCACTAAAGGTGGAGCAGTACTTC. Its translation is CASRPGPLKVEQYF.

This chain's CDR3 is CASSTQELEGYTF. CDR3 DNA: TGCGCCAGCAGCACTCAGGAATTGGAGGGCTACACCTTC. The chain recombines TRBV5-1 with TRBJ1-2; D ambiguous. Germline CDR1 is SGHRS and CDR2 is YFSETQ. This CDR3 is 13 amino acids long. The ends were cut back, 4 bases at V and 8 bases at J, with 15 bases in the middle.

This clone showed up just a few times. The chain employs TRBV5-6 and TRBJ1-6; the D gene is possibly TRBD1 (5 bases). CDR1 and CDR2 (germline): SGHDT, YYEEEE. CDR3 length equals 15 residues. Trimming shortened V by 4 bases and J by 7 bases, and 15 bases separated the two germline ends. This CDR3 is CASSPQGLGNSPLHF. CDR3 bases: TGTGCCAGCAGCCCTCAGGGCTTGGGGAATTCACCCCTCCACTTT.

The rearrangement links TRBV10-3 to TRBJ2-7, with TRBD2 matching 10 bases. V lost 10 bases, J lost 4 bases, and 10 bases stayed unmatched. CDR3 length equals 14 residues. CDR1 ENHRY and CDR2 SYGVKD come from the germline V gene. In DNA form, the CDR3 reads TGTGCCACATGCCCTAGCGGGGGCATTTACGAGCAGTACTTC. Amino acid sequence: CATCPSGGIYEQYF.

CDR3 residues: CASSTPGGPISPLHF. The CDR3 nucleotides read TGTGCCAGCAGCACTCCAGGGGGACCAATTTCACCCCTCCACTTT. This chain uses TRBV6-5 with TRBJ1-6; 7 nucleotides align to TRBD1. Germline CDR1 is MNHEY and CDR2 is SVGAGI. The V gene end was trimmed by 6 bases and the J gene end by 9 bases; junction bases not matched to a gene: 11. This CDR3 comprises 15 residues.

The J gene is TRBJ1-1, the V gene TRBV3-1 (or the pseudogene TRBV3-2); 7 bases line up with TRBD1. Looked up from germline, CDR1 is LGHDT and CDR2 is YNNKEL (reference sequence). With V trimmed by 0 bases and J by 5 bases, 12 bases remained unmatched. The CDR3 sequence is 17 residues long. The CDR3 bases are TGTGCCAGCAGCCAAGATCCAACAGGGGAGGGGGAGACTGAAGCTTTCTTT. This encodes CASSQDPTGEGETEAFF.

For the CDR3, the DNA is TGTGCCAGCAGCTTAGCCGGGACAGGGAACCGAGGAGCTTTCTTT. It specifies CASSLAGTGNRGAFF. This chain links TRBV11-1 with TRBJ1-1, with TRBD1 matching over 9 bases. From germline, CDR1 is SGHAT and CDR2 FQDESV (reference sequence). The CDR3 is made up of 15 amino acids. The V and J ends lost 0 bases and 10 bases, in that order; junction bases with no gene match: 9.

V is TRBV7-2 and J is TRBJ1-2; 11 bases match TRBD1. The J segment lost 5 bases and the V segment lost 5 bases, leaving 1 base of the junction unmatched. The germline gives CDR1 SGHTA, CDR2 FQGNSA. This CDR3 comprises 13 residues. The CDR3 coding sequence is TGTGCCAGCAGCGGGGACAGGGGGTATGGCTACACCTTC. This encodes CASSGDRGYGYTF.

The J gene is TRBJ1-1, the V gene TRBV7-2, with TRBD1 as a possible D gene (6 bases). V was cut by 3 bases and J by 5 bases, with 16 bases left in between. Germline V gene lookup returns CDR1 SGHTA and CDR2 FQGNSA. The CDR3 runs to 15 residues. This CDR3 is CASSFRGIVGTEAFF. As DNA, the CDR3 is TGTGCCAGCAGCTTTAGGGGGATCGTTGGGACTGAAGCTTTCTTT.